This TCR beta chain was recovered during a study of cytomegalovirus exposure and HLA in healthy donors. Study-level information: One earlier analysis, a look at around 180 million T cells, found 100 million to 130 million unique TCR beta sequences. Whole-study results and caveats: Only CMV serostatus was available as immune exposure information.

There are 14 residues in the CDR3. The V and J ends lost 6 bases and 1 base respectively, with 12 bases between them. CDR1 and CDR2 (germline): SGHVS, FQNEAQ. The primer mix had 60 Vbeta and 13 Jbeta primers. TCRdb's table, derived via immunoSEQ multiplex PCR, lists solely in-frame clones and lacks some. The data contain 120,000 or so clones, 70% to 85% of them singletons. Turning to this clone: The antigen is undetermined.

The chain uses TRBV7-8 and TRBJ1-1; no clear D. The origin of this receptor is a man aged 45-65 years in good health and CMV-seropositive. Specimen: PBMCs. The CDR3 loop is CASRSVERNTEAFF. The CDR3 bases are TGTGCCAGCAGGTCCGTAGAGAGGAACACTGAAGCTTTCTTT.